Given below is one T cell receptor (beta chain) in context. Its antigen remains unidentified. Germline and junction disagree at one end, which may indicate a read error. The CDR3 is made up of 17 amino acids. Germline lookup yields CDR1 SEHNR and CDR2 FQNEAQ (reference sequence). This specimen belongs to a study of post-analysis software for immune sequencing data. cDNA libraries of TCR beta carried unique molecular identifiers. TCRdb recomputed calls from the PCR reads with MiXCR, one row per CDR3 protein. The repertoire consists of 350,000 to 500,000 distinct CDR3 sequences, with 39% occurring once and the leading ten covering about 7.6%. General study findings and limits: Patients carried a handful of TRBV segments more frequently than controls did, and TRBV5-6, TRBV5-1 and TRBV20-1 were among them.

The sample taken for sequencing was blood. The chain carries TRBV7-9 and TRBJ1-1, with a possible D match to TRBD1 (6 bases). The source is a girl aged 2 to 10 with multiple sclerosis. The CDR3 here is CAGSFSGARGQLGGAFF. The CDR3, as DNA: TGTGCCGGCAGCTTCTCTGGGGCCCGAGGACAGCTGGGTGGTGCTTTCTTT.